Reported below is one T cell receptor (beta chain). What this receptor recognizes is not known. No quality values exist for individual bases; no much larger clone is one base distant. The data stem from a study of CD8 T cells in Susac syndrome (dated by TCRdb to between 2019 and 2020). For the wider study: Among the sequenced Susac syndrome patients, more than five had clinically active disease and about 8 were in clinical remission. At blood withdrawal, Susac syndrome patients were either therapy-naive, taking corticosteroids (in some cases with IVIg as well), or taking IVIg alone. Repertoire sequencing was used to test whether CD8+ T cell activation and differentiation in Susac syndrome was antigen driven. CD8+ T cell repertoire clonality was compared between approximately 12 healthy donors, approximately 14 Susac syndrome patients and roughly 15 multiple sclerosis patients.

Between the V and J ends, shortened by 4 bases and 0 bases respectively, the junction contains 10 bases. The CDR3 covers 13 residues, taking in both the cysteine and the phenylalanine. This entry keeps only the CDR3 DNA: 39 bases, framed from base 1. The germline V gene (reference sequence) gives CDR1 as DFQATT and CDR2 as SNEGSKA. Peripheral blood CD8+ and CD4+ T cells from healthy donors, Susac syndrome patients and multiple sclerosis patients were profiled using high-throughput TCR beta sequencing. The Susac syndrome patients fulfilled recently defined diagnostic criteria for definite or probable disease. Bulk CD8+ and CD4+ T cells were purified by magnetic negative isolation, whereas CD8+ TEMRA cells were enriched by FACS. Blood was collected in EDTA tubes and processed within 24 hours, with PBMCs isolated through density gradient centrifugation. PBMCs intended for TCR sequencing were frozen in liquid nitrogen and were later thawed in a 37 degrees C water bath. The sorted or isolated CD4+, CD8+ and CD8+ TEMRA cells reached a purity of at least 90%.

Here is what the overall study found, with its caveats: Around 15 Susac-specific public clones were identified in the total CD8+ repertoire, and five or six Susac-specific public clones were identified in the CD8+ TEMRA repertoire. Clonal expansion was observed in Susac syndrome CD8+ repertoires, with the highest expansion in CD8+ TEMRA cells and greater expansion in clinically active than in remitting patients. The number of individuals in the TCR sequencing and HLA analysis was recognized as being relatively small.

RNA was extracted using the RNeasy kit, and roughly 0.5 to 1 ug of the RNA was reverse transcribed with random hexamers. The immunoSEQ multiplex PCR assay, covering 54 Vbeta and 13 Jbeta segments, was used to amplify TCR beta CDR3 regions. PCR amplification bias was corrected using a synthetic template baseline for primer optimization and computational correction. Processing in the source paper ran as follows. Reads were annotated to V, D and J genes per IMGT and analyzed with immunoSEQ Analyzer, keeping only productive sequences. Clonality was computed as one minus Shannon entropy normalized by log2 of the number of productive unique sequences. Public and private clones were assessed among the 100 most prevalent clones of each patient and control. Clones were defined as Susac-specific when absent from the healthy and MS cohorts, from 1,000 to 1,100 published viral clones and from other ImmuneACCESS disease sequences. Using fastp trimming at Q25 and MiXCR clonotype assembly, TCRdb reanalyzed the public sequencing data and kept in-frame beta chains. Each CDR3 protein appears once, grouped with its most common genes and DNA. TCRdb's processing, not the authors', yielded these V and J calls. This sample comprises 84,000 or so distinct CDR3 sequences, about 93% of them detected only once. In total, the top ten clones hold roughly 0.97% of the sample.

Sequencing used CD8+ T cells from PBMCs. The sequence is built from TRBV20-1 and TRBJ2-7; the D gene is perhaps TRBD1, on 6 matching bases. The clonotype comes from a human donor with Susac syndrome. The CDR3 here reads CSAKGQSSYEQYF. The nucleotides read TGCAGTGCTAAAGGACAGAGCTCCTACGAGCAGTACTTC.